This TCR beta chain was captured by sequencing in a study of blood T cell repertoires in COVID-19 (dated by TCRdb to the early 2020s). Concerning the study at large: Collaborator samples came from the United States, Italy and Spain and covered acute and convalescent phases of COVID-19. Samples were obtained from the ongoing ImmuneRACE study (first 160 participants) and from over 1,000 subjects provided by 6 global collaborators. The prospective study material was composed of cDNA or gDNA derived from T cells, B-cell-depleted T cells, or PBMCs. A de-identified subject ID, COVID-19 status, age in years and sex were almost always included in the sample metadata. The repertoires were made available in a free public database intended to serve as a resource for research on the immune response to SARS-CoV-2. The dataset comprised deeply sampled blood TCRbeta repertoires from subjects exposed to, actively infected with, or recovered from COVID-19. Where HLA class I and class II types were available, the types were taken from metadata supplied by the sample provider, not from assay-based typing. Results and caveats for the whole study, not just this receptor: How much clinical and demographic metadata was included differed by source and by participant, and the metadata was provided uncurated.

Relative to germline, V is missing 3 bases and J is missing 8 bases, with 5 bases of the junction outside any gene match. The CDR3 contains 14 residues, cysteine and phenylalanine counted. CDR3 DNA only is kept here, 42 bases in frame from base 1. The germline V gene gives CDR1 as SQVTM and CDR2 as ANQGSEA. Of note for this clone: Its binding antigen is unknown. No qualities accompany the bases; no much larger clone lies one base away.

The immunoSEQ Assay, a bias-controlled multiplex PCR, was used to amplify TCRbeta CDR3 regions from genomic DNA. Processing in the source paper ran as follows. Within the assay, amplification of reference gene primers was used to estimate how many nucleated cells each sample contained. Sequence reads were collapsed and filtered to measure the absolute abundance of every unique TCRbeta CDR3 rearrangement. For each sample, productive Simpson clonality was calculated as the square root of Simpson's diversity index across productive rearrangements. TCRdb stores this immuneACCESS table with in-frame sequences only. Part of the clones is absent; in the studies checked, under half of the shortfall reflects unresolved V genes, and no reason is known for the rest. V, J and clone size reflect that table, while D and trimming were determined from the DNA. The sample data list tens of thousands of clones, and around four fifths of these were observed just once. The biggest ten clones account for 12% of the sample.

The collaborating institutions used their own protocols to collect whole blood in K2EDTA tubes. For TCRbeta analysis, collaborators shipped samples as frozen whole blood, isolated PBMCs, or DNA extracted from either of those sample types. The sequenced sample consisted of peripheral blood. The clonotype originates from a human donor in a cohort sampled during active COVID-19. The chain uses TRBV29-1 and TRBJ2-1; TRBD2 agrees with 12 junctional bases. CDR3 reads: CSVEASGGADEQFF. The DNA reads TGCAGCGTTGAGGCTAGCGGGGGGGCCGATGAGCAGTTCTTC.